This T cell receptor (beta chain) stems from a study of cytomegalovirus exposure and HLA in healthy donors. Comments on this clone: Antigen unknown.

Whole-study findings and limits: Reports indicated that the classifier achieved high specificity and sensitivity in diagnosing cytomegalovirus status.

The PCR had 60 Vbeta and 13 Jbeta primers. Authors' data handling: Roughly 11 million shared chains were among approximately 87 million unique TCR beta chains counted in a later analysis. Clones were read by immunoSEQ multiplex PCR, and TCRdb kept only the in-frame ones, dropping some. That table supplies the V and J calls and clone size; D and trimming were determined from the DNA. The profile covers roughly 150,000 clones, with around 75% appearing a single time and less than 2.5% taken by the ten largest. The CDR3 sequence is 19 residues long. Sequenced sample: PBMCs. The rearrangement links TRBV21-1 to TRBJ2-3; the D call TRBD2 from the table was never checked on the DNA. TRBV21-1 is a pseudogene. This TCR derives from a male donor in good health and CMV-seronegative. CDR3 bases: TGTGCCAGCAGCAAAGGGGGGACTAGCGGGGGTTCTAGCACAGATACGCAGTATTTT. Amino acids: CASSKGGTSGGSSTDTQYF.